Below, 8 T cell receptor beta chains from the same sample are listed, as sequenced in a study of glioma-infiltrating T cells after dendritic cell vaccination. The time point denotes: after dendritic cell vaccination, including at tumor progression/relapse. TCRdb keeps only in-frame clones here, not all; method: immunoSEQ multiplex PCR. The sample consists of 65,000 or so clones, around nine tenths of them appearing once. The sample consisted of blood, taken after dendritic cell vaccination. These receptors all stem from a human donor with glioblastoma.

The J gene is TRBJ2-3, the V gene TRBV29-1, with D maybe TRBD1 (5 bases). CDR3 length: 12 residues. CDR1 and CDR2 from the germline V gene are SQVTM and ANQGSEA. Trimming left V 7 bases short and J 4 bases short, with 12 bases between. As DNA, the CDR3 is TGCAGCGCCAAGGGGTGGGCAGATACGCAGTATTTT. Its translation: CSAKGWADTQYF.

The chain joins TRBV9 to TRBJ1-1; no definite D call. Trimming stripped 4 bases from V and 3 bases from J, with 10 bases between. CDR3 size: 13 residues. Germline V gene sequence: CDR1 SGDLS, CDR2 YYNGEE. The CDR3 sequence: CASSPLGDTEAFF. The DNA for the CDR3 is TGTGCCAGCAGCCCTCTCGGGGACACTGAAGCTTTCTTT.

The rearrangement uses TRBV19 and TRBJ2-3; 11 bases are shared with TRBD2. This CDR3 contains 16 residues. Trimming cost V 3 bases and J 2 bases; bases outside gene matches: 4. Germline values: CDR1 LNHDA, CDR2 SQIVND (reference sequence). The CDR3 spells CASSINSGGATDTQYF. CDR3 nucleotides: TGTGCCAGTAGTATCAATAGCGGGGGGGCCACAGATACGCAGTATTTT. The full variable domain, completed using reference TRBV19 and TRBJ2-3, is DGGITQSPKYLFRKEGQNVTLSCEQNLNHDAMYWYRQDPGQGLRLIYYSQIVNDFQKGDIAEGYSVSREKKESFPLTVTSAQKNPTAFYLCASSINSGGATDTQYFGPGTRLTVL.

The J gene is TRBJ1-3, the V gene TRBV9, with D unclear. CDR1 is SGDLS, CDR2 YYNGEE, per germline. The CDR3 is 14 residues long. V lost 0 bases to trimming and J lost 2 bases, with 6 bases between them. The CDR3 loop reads CASSVGRTGNTIYF. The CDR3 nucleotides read TGTGCCAGCAGCGTAGGCAGGACTGGAAACACCATATATTTT.

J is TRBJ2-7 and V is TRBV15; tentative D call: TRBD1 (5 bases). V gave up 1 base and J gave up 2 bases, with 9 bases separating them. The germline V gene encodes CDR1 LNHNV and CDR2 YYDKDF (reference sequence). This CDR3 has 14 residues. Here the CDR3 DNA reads TGTGCCACCAGCAGAGCGCAGGGAACCTACGAGCAGTACTTC. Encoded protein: CATSRAQGTYEQYF.

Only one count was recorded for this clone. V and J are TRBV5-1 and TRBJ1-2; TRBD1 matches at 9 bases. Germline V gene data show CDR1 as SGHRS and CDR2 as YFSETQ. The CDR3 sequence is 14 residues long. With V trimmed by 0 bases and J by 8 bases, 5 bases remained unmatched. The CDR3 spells CASSLGDRERGYTF. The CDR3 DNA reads TGCGCCAGCAGCTTGGGGGACAGGGAGAGAGGCTACACCTTC.

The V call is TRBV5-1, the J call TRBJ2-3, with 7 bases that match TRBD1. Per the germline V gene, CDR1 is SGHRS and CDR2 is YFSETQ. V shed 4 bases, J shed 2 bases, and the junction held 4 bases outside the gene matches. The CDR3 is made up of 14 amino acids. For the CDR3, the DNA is TGCGCCAGCAGCACAGGACAGGACACAGATACGCAGTATTTT. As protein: CASSTGQDTDTQYF.

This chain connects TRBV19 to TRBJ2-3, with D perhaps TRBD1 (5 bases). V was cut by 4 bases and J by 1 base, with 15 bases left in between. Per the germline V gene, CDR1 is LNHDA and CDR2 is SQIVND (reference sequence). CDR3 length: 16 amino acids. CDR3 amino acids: CASSTDPRARTDTQYF. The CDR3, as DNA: TGTGCCAGTAGTACCGACCCCAGGGCGCGCACAGATACGCAGTATTTT.